What follows are 3 T cell receptor beta chains derived from one specimen sequenced in a study of blood T cell repertoires in COVID-19. Assay: immunoSEQ multiplex PCR; the TCRdb copy retains only in-frame clones and omits some. The sample yields some 25,000 clones, nearly 90% seen once. The sample was peripheral blood. These receptors all stem from a man between 70 and 80 years old with acute or convalescent COVID-19.

The chain carries TRBV7-8 and TRBJ1-3; unclear D gene. Per the germline V gene, CDR1 is SGHVS and CDR2 is FQNEAQ. This CDR3 is 14 amino acids long. Trimming cost V 5 bases and J 0 bases, with 8 bases left between them. As DNA, the CDR3 is TGTGCCAGCAGCCGGAGCGGCTCTGGAAACACCATATATTTT. This sequence encodes CASSRSGSGNTIYF.

V is TRBV5-6 and J is TRBJ1-6, with 7 bases that match TRBD1. The trim removed 0 bases at V and 9 bases at J, leaving 3 bases unmatched. CDR1 and CDR2 (germline): SGHDT, YYEEEE. The CDR3 consists of 14 residues. CDR3 nucleotides: TGTGCCAGCAGCTTGGAGGCAGGGGGTTCACCCCTCCACTTT. Protein sequence: CASSLEAGGSPLHF.

This rearrangement joins TRBV29-1 to TRBJ2-3, with D possibly TRBD2 on 5 matching bases. V shed 5 bases and J shed 0 bases, with 9 bases lying between them. CDR1 is SQVTM and CDR2 is ANQGSEA in the germline V gene. CDR3 length: 13 residues. The CDR3 is CSVRTGSTDTQYF. CDR3 DNA: TGCAGCGTTAGGACGGGAAGCACAGATACGCAGTATTTT.